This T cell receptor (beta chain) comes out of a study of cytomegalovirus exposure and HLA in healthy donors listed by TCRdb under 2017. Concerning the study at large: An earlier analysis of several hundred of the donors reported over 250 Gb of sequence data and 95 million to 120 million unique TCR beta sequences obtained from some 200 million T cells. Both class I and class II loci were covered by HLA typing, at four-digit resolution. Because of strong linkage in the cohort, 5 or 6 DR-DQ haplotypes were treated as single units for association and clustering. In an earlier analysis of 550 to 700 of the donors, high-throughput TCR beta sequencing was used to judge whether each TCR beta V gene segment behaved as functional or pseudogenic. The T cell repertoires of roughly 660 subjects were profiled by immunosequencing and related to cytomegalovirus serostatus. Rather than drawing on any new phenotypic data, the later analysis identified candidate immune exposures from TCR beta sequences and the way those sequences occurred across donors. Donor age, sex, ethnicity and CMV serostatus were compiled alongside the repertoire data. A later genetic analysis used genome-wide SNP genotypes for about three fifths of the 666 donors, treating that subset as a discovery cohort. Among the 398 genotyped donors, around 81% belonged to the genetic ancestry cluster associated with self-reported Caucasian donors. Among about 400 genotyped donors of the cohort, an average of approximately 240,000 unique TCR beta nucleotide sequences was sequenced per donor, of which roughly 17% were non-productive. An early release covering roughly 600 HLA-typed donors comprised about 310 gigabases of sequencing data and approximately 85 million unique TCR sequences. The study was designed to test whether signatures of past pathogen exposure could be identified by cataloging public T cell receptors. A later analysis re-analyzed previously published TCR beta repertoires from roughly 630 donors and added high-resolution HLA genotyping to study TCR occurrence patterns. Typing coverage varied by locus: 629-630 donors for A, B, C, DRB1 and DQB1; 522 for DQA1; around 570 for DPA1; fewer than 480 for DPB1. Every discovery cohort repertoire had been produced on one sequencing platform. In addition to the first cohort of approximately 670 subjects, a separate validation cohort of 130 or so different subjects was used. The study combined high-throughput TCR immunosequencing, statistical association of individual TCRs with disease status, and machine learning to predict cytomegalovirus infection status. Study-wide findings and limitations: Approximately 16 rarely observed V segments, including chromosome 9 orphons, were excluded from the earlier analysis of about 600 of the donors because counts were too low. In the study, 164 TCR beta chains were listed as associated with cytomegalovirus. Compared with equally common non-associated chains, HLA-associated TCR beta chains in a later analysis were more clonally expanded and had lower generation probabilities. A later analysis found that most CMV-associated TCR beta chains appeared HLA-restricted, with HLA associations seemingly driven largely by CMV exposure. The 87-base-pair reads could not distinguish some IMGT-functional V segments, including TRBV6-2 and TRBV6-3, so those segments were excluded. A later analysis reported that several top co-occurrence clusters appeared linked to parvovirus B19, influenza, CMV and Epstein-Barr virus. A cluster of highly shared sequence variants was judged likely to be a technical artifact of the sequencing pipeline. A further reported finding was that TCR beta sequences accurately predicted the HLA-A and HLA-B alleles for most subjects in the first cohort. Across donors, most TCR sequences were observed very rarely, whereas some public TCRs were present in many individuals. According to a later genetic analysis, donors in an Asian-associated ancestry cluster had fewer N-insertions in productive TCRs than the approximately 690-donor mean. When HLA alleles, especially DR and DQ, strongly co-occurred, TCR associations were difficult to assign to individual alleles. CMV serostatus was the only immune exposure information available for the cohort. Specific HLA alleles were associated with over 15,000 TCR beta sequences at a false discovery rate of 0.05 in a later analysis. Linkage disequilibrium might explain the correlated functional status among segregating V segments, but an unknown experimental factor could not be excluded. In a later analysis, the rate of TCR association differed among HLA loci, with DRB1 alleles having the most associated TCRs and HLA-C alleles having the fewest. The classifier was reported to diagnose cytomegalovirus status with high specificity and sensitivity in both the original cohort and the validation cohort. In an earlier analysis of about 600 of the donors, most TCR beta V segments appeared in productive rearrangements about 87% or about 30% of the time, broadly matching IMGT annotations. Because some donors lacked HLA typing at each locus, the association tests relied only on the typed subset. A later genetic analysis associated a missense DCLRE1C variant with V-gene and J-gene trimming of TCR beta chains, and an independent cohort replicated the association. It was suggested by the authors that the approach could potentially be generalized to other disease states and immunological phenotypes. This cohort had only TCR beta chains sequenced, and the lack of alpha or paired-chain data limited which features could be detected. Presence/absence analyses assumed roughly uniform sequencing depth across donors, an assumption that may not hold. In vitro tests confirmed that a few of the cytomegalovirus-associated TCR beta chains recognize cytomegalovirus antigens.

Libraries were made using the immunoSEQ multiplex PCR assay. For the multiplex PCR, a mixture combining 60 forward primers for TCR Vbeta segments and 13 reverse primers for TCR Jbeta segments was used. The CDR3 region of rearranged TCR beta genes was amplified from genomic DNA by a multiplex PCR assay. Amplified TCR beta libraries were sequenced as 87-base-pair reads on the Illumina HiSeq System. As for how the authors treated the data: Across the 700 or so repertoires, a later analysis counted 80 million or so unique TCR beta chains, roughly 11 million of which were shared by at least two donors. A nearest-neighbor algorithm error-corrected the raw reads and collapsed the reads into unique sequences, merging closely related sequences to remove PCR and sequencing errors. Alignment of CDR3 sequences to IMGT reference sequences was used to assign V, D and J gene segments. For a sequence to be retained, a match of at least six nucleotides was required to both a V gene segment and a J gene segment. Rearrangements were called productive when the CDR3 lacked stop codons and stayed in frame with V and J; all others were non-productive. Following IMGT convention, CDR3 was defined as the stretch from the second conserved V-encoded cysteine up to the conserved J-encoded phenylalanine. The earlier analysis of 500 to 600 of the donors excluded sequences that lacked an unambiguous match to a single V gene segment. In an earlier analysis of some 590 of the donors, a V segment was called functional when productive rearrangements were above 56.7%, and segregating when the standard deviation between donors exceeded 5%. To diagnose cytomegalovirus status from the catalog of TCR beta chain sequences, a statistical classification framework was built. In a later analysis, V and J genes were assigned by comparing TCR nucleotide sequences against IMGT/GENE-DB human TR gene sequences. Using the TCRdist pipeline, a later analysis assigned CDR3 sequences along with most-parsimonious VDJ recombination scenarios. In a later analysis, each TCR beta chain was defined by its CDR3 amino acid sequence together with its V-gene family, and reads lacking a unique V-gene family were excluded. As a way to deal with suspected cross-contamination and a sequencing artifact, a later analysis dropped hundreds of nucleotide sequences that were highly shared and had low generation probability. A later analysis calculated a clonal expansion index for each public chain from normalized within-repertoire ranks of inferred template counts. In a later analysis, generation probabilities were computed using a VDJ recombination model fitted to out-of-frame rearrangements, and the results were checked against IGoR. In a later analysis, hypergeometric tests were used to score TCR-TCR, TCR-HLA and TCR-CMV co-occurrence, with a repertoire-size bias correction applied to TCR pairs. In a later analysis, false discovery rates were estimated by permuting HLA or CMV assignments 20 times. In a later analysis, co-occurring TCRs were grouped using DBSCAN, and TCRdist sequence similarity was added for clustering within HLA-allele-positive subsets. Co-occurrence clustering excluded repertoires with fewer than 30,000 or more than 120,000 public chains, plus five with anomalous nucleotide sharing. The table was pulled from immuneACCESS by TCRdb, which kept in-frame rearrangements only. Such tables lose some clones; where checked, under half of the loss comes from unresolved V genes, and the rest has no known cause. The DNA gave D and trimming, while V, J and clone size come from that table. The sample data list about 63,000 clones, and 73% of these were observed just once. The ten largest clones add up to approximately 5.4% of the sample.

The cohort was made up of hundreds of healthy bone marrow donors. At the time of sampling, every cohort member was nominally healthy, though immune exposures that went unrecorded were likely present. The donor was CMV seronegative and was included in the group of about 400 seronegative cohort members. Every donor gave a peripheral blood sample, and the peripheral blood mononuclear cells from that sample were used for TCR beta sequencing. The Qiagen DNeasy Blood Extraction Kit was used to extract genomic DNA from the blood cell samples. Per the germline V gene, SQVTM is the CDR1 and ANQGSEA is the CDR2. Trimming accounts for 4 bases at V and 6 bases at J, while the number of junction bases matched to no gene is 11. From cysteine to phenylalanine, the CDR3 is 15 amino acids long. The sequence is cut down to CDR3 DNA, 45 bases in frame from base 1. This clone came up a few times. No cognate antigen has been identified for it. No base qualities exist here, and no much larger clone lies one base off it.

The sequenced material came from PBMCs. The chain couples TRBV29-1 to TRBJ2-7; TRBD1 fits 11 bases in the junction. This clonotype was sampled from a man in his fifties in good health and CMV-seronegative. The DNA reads TGCAGCGTTGTAAGGGACAGGGGGTGGCAAAGCGAGCAGTACTTC. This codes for CSVVRDRGWQSEQYF.